A selection of T cell receptor beta chains follows, all from one sample in a study of cytomegalovirus exposure and HLA in healthy donors. The method was immunoSEQ multiplex PCR; TCRdb's version includes in-frame clones alone and lacks a portion of them. Here the sample spans fewer than 120,000 clones, approximately 80% being singletons. Sequenced material: PBMCs. These receptors all come from a woman in her sixties in good health and CMV-seropositive. Both conserved end residues are part of each CDR3. The order of the fields is J gene, D gene, V gene, clone size, CDR3 DNA, CDR3 protein. D genes are given only for firm matches. Clone size appears in some rows only: once, few, many, or a class for an expanded clone.

J gene: TRBJ2-7
D gene: .
V gene: TRBV28
clone size: .
CDR3 DNA: TGTGCCAGCAGTTCCACAGGGAGCTCCTACGAGCAGTACTTC
CDR3 protein: CASSSTGSSYEQYF

J gene: TRBJ1-5
D gene: .
V gene: TRBV18
clone size: .
CDR3 DNA: TGTGCCAGCTCACCACGGGGTTCGGGGGGGAGCAATCAGCCCCAGCATTTT
CDR3 protein: CASSPRGSGGSNQPQHF

J gene: TRBJ1-2
D gene: .
V gene: TRBV11-2
clone size: .
CDR3 DNA: TGTGCCAGCAGCTTAGTCTCTACCTACGGAGACTATGGCTACACCTTC
CDR3 protein: CASSLVSTYGDYGYTF

J gene: TRBJ1-2
D gene: TRBD1
V gene: TRBV10-2
clone size: .
CDR3 DNA: TGCGCCACCGCAACAGGGGCGGATGGCTACACCTTC
CDR3 protein: CATATGADGYTF

J gene: TRBJ1-1
D gene: .
V gene: TRBV6-1
clone size: .
CDR3 DNA: TGTGCCACCCTCGAGGCGGCTGACACTGAAGCTTTCTTT
CDR3 protein: CATLEAADTEAFF

J gene: TRBJ2-1
D gene: TRBD2
V gene: TRBV18
clone size: .
CDR3 DNA: TGTGCCAGCTCCCCGCGGATAGCGGGAGGGCCGCCGACAAAAAACAATGAGCAGTTCTTC
CDR3 protein: CASSPRIAGGPPTKNNEQFF

J gene: TRBJ1-1
D gene: .
V gene: TRBV18
clone size: .
CDR3 DNA: TGTGCCAGCTCACCCCTGGGCCGGAACACTGAAGCTTTCTTT
CDR3 protein: CASSPLGRNTEAFF

J gene: TRBJ1-1
D gene: .
V gene: TRBV6-5
clone size: .
CDR3 DNA: TGTGCCAGCAGTGCGGGAAACACTGAAGCTTTCTTT
CDR3 protein: CASSAGNTEAFF

J gene: TRBJ1-5
D gene: TRBD1
V gene: TRBV4-1
clone size: once
CDR3 DNA: TGCGCCAGCAGCGACGTCCCGGGACAGGGGAGACAGCCCCAGCATTTT
CDR3 protein: CASSDVPGQGRQPQHF

J gene: TRBJ2-2
D gene: TRBD2
V gene: TRBV5-1
clone size: .
CDR3 DNA: TGCGCCAGCAGCACGGGACTAGCGGGAGCCACCGGGGAGCTGTTTTTT
CDR3 protein: CASSTGLAGATGELFF

J gene: TRBJ1-1
D gene: TRBD1
V gene: TRBV25-1
clone size: .
CDR3 DNA: TGTGCCAGCAGTGAGAACCCAGGGGGCAGTCGAACTGAAGCTTTCTTT
CDR3 protein: CASSENPGGSRTEAFF

J gene: TRBJ1-1
D gene: .
V gene: TRBV25-1
clone size: .
CDR3 DNA: TGTGCCAGCAGTTCCTACACTGAAGCTTTCTTT
CDR3 protein: CASSSYTEAFF

J gene: TRBJ2-1
D gene: TRBD2
V gene: TRBV2
clone size: .
CDR3 DNA: TGTGCCAGCATCACTACTCGGACTAGCGGTTCCTACAATGAGCAGTTCTTC
CDR3 protein: CASITTRTSGSYNEQFF

J gene: TRBJ1-3
D gene: TRBD1
V gene: TRBV27
clone size: .
CDR3 DNA: TGTGCCAGCAAACCGGACAGGGTTGGAAACACCATATATTTT
CDR3 protein: CASKPDRVGNTIYF

J gene: TRBJ1-2
D gene: .
V gene: TRBV7-9
clone size: few
CDR3 DNA: TGTGCCAGCAGCTCTGCCGGACAGCTGTATGGCTACACCTTC
CDR3 protein: CASSSAGQLYGYTF

J gene: TRBJ2-1
D gene: .
V gene: TRBV21-1
clone size: .
CDR3 DNA: TGTGCCAGCAGCAGTAACGGGAGCTCCTACAATGAGCAGTTCTTC
CDR3 protein: CASSSNGSSYNEQFF

J gene: TRBJ2-5
D gene: .
V gene: TRBV5-1
clone size: .
CDR3 DNA: TGCGCCAGCTCAAAAATGGCAGGGGAACAAGAGACCCAGTACTTC
CDR3 protein: CASSKMAGEQETQYF

J gene: TRBJ1-4
D gene: .
V gene: TRBV7-8
clone size: .
CDR3 DNA: TGTGCCAGCAGCTCCAATAGGGGGGGCAGTAATGAAAAACTGTTTTTT
CDR3 protein: CASSSNRGGSNEKLFF

J gene: TRBJ2-7
D gene: TRBD2
V gene: TRBV7-3
clone size: .
CDR3 DNA: TGTGCCAGCAGCGGGGGTTCGAGACTAGCTGGCTCCGAGCAGTACTTC
CDR3 protein: CASSGGSRLAGSEQYF

J gene: TRBJ1-2
D gene: .
V gene: TRBV5-1
clone size: .
CDR3 DNA: TGCGCCAGCAGCTTGACCAATACAAACTATGGCTACACCTTC
CDR3 protein: CASSLTNTNYGYTF

J gene: TRBJ2-3
D gene: .
V gene: TRBV9
clone size: .
CDR3 DNA: TGTGCCAGCAGCGAACTAGTCCCAGATACGCAGTATTTT
CDR3 protein: CASSELVPDTQYF

J gene: TRBJ2-7
D gene: .
V gene: TRBV7-8
clone size: once
CDR3 DNA: TGTGCCAGCAGCTTATCGCGGGGGCCTTCCTACGAGCAGTACTTC
CDR3 protein: CASSLSRGPSYEQYF

J gene: TRBJ2-2
D gene: .
V gene: TRBV29-1
clone size: .
CDR3 DNA: TGCAGCGCCCGACAGAACACCGGGGAGCTGTTTTTT
CDR3 protein: CSARQNTGELFF

J gene: TRBJ2-5
D gene: TRBD2
V gene: TRBV7-9
clone size: .
CDR3 DNA: TGTTCCAGCAGCTTAGGTTCCAGCGGGAGGGCCGTAAGAGAGACCCAGTACTTC
CDR3 protein: CSSSLGSSGRAVRETQYF

J gene: TRBJ1-1
D gene: .
V gene: TRBV19
clone size: .
CDR3 DNA: TGTGCCAGTAGCGATTGGAGGGCAGCAACTGAAGCTTTCTTT
CDR3 protein: CASSDWRAATEAFF

J gene: TRBJ2-7
D gene: TRBD2
V gene: TRBV7-2
clone size: .
CDR3 DNA: TGTGCCAGCAGCCCCCTCTCGACTAGCGGGACCTTGCAGTACTTC
CDR3 protein: CASSPLSTSGTLQYF

J gene: TRBJ1-1
D gene: TRBD1
V gene: TRBV28
clone size: once
CDR3 DNA: TGTGCCAGCAGTTTAACCCGGGACAGGGAAGCTTTCTTT
CDR3 protein: CASSLTRDREAFF

J gene: TRBJ1-1
D gene: TRBD1
V gene: TRBV19
clone size: .
CDR3 DNA: TGTGCCAGTAGTAACCGGGACAGATTAGAAGCTTTCTTT
CDR3 protein: CASSNRDRLEAFF

J gene: TRBJ2-1
D gene: TRBD2
V gene: TRBV9
clone size: .
CDR3 DNA: TGTGCCAGCAGCGACCGACTAGCGGGATCCTACAATGAGCAGTTCTTC
CDR3 protein: CASSDRLAGSYNEQFF

J gene: TRBJ1-2
D gene: .
V gene: TRBV5-4
clone size: .
CDR3 DNA: TGTGCCAGCAGCTTGGCCAAGGTATCAGGGTATGGCTACACCTTC
CDR3 protein: CASSLAKVSGYGYTF

J gene: TRBJ2-5
D gene: .
V gene: TRBV7-9
clone size: .
CDR3 DNA: TGTTCCAGCAGCCCTCGGGAGACCCAGTACTTC
CDR3 protein: CSSSPRETQYF

J gene: TRBJ1-1
D gene: .
V gene: TRBV2
clone size: .
CDR3 DNA: TGTGCCAGCAGTGTTTATGAGTATGAAGCTTTCTTT
CDR3 protein: CASSVYEYEAFF

J gene: TRBJ1-2
D gene: .
V gene: TRBV6-5
clone size: .
CDR3 DNA: TGTGCCAGCAGAAGCGACCAATCGGTACATGGCTACACCTTC
CDR3 protein: CASRSDQSVHGYTF

J gene: TRBJ1-4
D gene: TRBD1
V gene: TRBV6-5
clone size: .
CDR3 DNA: TGTGCCAGCAGTTACTCGACAGGGGAAAAACTGTTTTTT
CDR3 protein: CASSYSTGEKLFF

J gene: TRBJ1-1
D gene: .
V gene: TRBV27
clone size: .
CDR3 DNA: TGTGCCAGCCGTGAACAGGGGAACACTGAAGCTTTCTTT
CDR3 protein: CASREQGNTEAFF

J gene: TRBJ2-5
D gene: .
V gene: TRBV4-2
clone size: once
CDR3 DNA: TGTGCCAGCAGCCTTTCCCCAGGGGTCCAAGAGACCCAGTACTTC
CDR3 protein: CASSLSPGVQETQYF

J gene: TRBJ2-1
D gene: .
V gene: TRBV2
clone size: few
CDR3 DNA: TGTGCCAGCAGTGCTGAGGCTGAGCAGTTCTTC
CDR3 protein: CASSAEAEQFF